A selection of T cell receptor beta chains follows, all from one sample in a study of T cell repertoires in cytomegalovirus infection. Via MiXCR, TCRdb re-called the reads, giving one row per CDR3 protein. The repertoire holds about 180,000 distinct CDR3 sequences, roughly 14% seen once, with more than 20% in the top ten. Sequencing was done on a sample of PBMCs. These receptors were taken from a human donor in good health (CMV status not recorded). Some clones in this sample may be carry-over from other donors' samples. The CDR3 runs from the conserved cysteine through the conserved F or W. A D gene is named only where the DNA matches it firmly. Expanded clones are given a class, and other clones once, few, many or no size at all.

-	TRBV29-1	TRBJ1-3	-	CSVADRYSGNTIYF	TGCAGCGTTGCAGACAGATACTCTGGAAACACCATATATTTT
TRBD2	TRBV27	TRBJ2-1	few	CASSFSSGSGNEQFF	TGTGCCAGCAGTTTCTCTAGCGGGAGTGGAAATGAGCAGTTCTTC
-	TRBV11-3	TRBJ1-1	few	CASSTRTLVEAFF	TGTGCCAGCAGCACTCGGACCCTTGTAGAGGCTTTCTTT
TRBD1	TRBV5-1	TRBJ2-7	-	CASSLPTGSYEQYF	TGCGCCAGCAGCTTGCCGACAGGGTCCTACGAGCAGTACTTC
TRBD1	TRBV7-9	TRBJ1-1	few	CATRTGTNTEAFF	TGTGCCACAAGGACAGGGACGAACACTGAAGCTTTCTTT
TRBD1	TRBV29-1	TRBJ1-1	few	CSIRQGWDTEAFF	TGCAGTATCCGACAGGGGTGGGACACTGAAGCTTTCTTT
TRBD2	TRBV4-3	TRBJ2-1	few	CASSTGLAANEQFF	TGCGCCAGCTCAACGGGACTAGCGGCGAATGAGCAGTTCTTC
-	TRBV7-9	TRBJ1-1	-	CASSYHRVYGNTEAFF	TGTGCCAGCAGCTACCACAGGGTTTACGGGAACACTGAAGCTTTCTTT
-	TRBV19	TRBJ2-6	-	CASKLTERNSGANVLTF	TGTGCCAGTAAACTGACAGAAAGAAACTCTGGGGCCAACGTCCTGACTTTC
-	TRBV5-1	TRBJ2-3	-	CASSLARYEADTQYF	TGCGCCAGCAGCTTGGCCAGGTATGAGGCAGATACGCAGTATTTT
-	TRBV4-1	TRBJ1-1	-	CASSPPGRDEAFF	TGCGCCAGCAGCCCTCCAGGGAGGGATGAAGCTTTCTTT
TRBD2	TRBV7-2	TRBJ2-5	many	CASILGGGLQETQYF	TGTGCCAGCATCCTCGGGGGGGGCCTCCAAGAGACCCAGTACTTC
-	TRBV27	TRBJ1-4	-	CASTKGNAGEKLFF	TGTGCCAGCACCAAGGGAAACGCCGGTGAAAAACTGTTTTTT
-	TRBV7-3	TRBJ2-3	many	CASGKATRDTQYF	TGTGCCAGCGGAAAAGCTACACGGGATACGCAGTATTTT
TRBD1	TRBV11-3	TRBJ2-5	many	CASSLGQGETQYF	TGTGCCAGCAGCCTGGGACAGGGAGAGACCCAGTACTTC
-	TRBV6-2/TRBV6-3	TRBJ2-6	few	CASRPDPGANVLTF	TGTGCCAGCAGACCCGACCCGGGGGCCAACGTCCTGACTTTC
-	TRBV7-2	TRBJ2-7	many	CASSSTSGVRSEQYF	TGTGCCAGCAGCTCGACTTCGGGGGTTCGAAGCGAGCAGTACTTC
-	TRBV7-3	TRBJ2-2	many	CASSFGDLTGELFF	TGTGCCAGCAGCTTTGGAGATTTAACCGGGGAGCTGTTTTTT
-	TRBV7-3	TRBJ1-1	many	CASSFRQNTEAFF	TGTGCCAGCAGCTTCCGGCAGAACACTGAAGCTTTCTTT
-	TRBV12-3/TRBV12-4	TRBJ1-3	-	CASTLLSSGNTIYF	TGTGCCAGCACTTTGCTATCCTCTGGAAACACCATATATTTT
TRBD1	TRBV28	TRBJ2-7	-	CASLTTLLRDRGAGEQYF	TGTGCCAGCCTTACAACCCTTCTCCGGGACAGGGGAGCAGGGGAGCAGTACTTC
-	TRBV10-2	TRBJ1-5	few	CASSERQSYQPQHF	TGCGCCAGCAGTGAGCGACAGTCTTATCAACCCCAGCATTTT
TRBD2	TRBV7-9	TRBJ2-1	once	CASSFSGPQDGNEQFF	TGTGCCAGCAGCTTTAGCGGGCCCCAGGATGGCAATGAGCAGTTCTTC
-	TRBV14	TRBJ2-7	few	CASSQDWRFQGYEQYF	TGTGCCAGCAGCCAAGATTGGAGGTTTCAAGGGTACGAGCAGTACTTC
-	TRBV28	TRBJ2-7	-	CASSVLSYEQYF	TGTGCCAGCAGTGTACTCTCCTACGAGCAGTACTTC
TRBD1	TRBV30	TRBJ1-2	-	CAWSSGQGNDYYGYTF	TGTGCCTGGAGTTCGGGACAGGGGAACGACTACTATGGCTACACCTTC
-	TRBV12-3/TRBV12-4	TRBJ1-2	few	CASSSGFGYTF	TGTGCCAGCAGTTCCGGCTTTGGCTACACCTTC
-	TRBV7-9	TRBJ2-3	many	CASSSPTSTDTQYF	TGTGCCAGCAGCTCACCAACTAGCACAGATACGCAGTATTTT
-	TRBV28	TRBJ2-7	few	CASSLQQSLRGQYF	TGTGCCAGCAGTTTACAGCAGAGTTTGAGGGGGCAGTACTTC
-	TRBV28	TRBJ2-1	-	CASTKRGSYNEQFF	TGTGCCAGCACCAAAAGGGGCTCCTACAATGAGCAGTTCTTC
TRBD2	TRBV10-3	TRBJ2-7	many	CAISEGAGGNYEQYF	TGTGCCATCAGTGAGGGGGCGGGAGGTAACTACGAGCAGTACTTC
-	TRBV27	TRBJ1-5	few	CASSLSMGGHNQPQHF	TGTGCCAGCAGTTTATCGATGGGGGGGCACAATCAGCCCCAGCATTTT
TRBD1	TRBV6-1	TRBJ1-6	few	CASSEADRVRSPLHF	TGTGCCAGCAGTGAAGCAGACAGGGTTCGGTCACCCCTCCACTTT
-	TRBV19	TRBJ1-1	many	CASSIKGTEAFF	TGTGCCAGTAGTATTAAGGGGACTGAAGCTTTCTTT
-	TRBV29-1	TRBJ1-1	few	CSVGREYTEAFF	TGCAGCGTTGGAAGGGAATACACTGAAGCTTTCTTT
TRBD1	TRBV29-1	TRBJ1-5	many	CSVGETGGQPQHF	TGCAGCGTTGGCGAGACAGGGGGTCAGCCCCAGCATTTT
-	TRBV7-2	TRBJ2-5	many	CASSMYPPAETQYF	TGTGCCAGCAGCATGTACCCCCCGGCGGAGACCCAGTACTTC
TRBD1	TRBV23-1	TRBJ2-7	few	CASSPRRIPGQDPYEQYF	TGCGCCAGCAGTCCCCGGAGGATACCGGGACAGGACCCATACGAGCAGTACTTC
-	TRBV15	TRBJ1-2	few	CATSSFPLISYGYTF	TGTGCCACCAGCAGTTTCCCCCTCATCTCTTATGGCTACACCTTC
-	TRBV29-1	TRBJ2-7	-	CSGTGLGNNEQYF	TGCAGCGGTACAGGCCTGGGCAATAACGAGCAGTACTTC
-	TRBV12-3/TRBV12-4	TRBJ1-5	many	CASSRGRGAWPQHF	TGTGCCAGCAGTCGGGGAAGGGGTGCCTGGCCCCAGCATTTT
-	TRBV19	TRBJ1-5	-	CASSAMGDQPQHF	TGTGCCAGTAGTGCCATGGGGGATCAGCCCCAGCATTTT
TRBD1	TRBV29-1	TRBJ1-4	few	CSALGQVTNEKLFF	TGCAGCGCCCTCGGACAGGTCACTAATGAAAAACTGTTTTTT
TRBD1	TRBV20-1	TRBJ2-7	many	CSAASGGFLSEQYF	TGCAGTGCGGCCTCAGGGGGCTTTTTGTCCGAGCAGTACTTC
-	TRBV15	TRBJ1-1	many	CATSREASRVTEAFF	TGTGCCACCAGCAGGGAGGCAAGTCGTGTCACTGAAGCTTTCTTT
-	TRBV28	TRBJ1-2	-	CASSFRGDGYTF	TGTGCCAGCAGTTTTAGGGGGGATGGCTACACCTTC
-	TRBV29-1	TRBJ2-7	-	CSVDAGSYEQYF	TGCAGCGTTGACGCAGGGTCCTACGAGCAGTACTTC
TRBD2	TRBV12-3/TRBV12-4	TRBJ2-7	few	CASSPGLAGGQEQYF	TGTGCCAGCAGTCCAGGACTAGCGGGGGGGCAAGAGCAGTACTTC
TRBD2	TRBV6-2/TRBV6-3	TRBJ2-1	many	CASLSGASGRNNEQFF	TGTGCCAGCCTTTCAGGGGCTAGCGGGAGGAACAATGAGCAGTTCTTC
-	TRBV19	TRBJ1-5	-	CASKIRIYSNQPQHF	TGTGCCAGCAAAATCAGAATTTATAGCAATCAGCCCCAGCATTTT